These 6 T cell receptor beta chains originate from one sample sequenced in a study of cytomegalovirus exposure and HLA in healthy donors. Only in-frame clones appear in the TCRdb table, and some are missing; sequencing was by immunoSEQ multiplex PCR. The profile shows 90,000 to 120,000 clones, 90% to 97% of them singletons. Input material: PBMCs. The source of these receptors is a woman aged 18-35 years in good health and CMV-seronegative.

J is TRBJ2-3 and V is TRBV9; tentative D call: TRBD1 (6 bases). The CDR3 extends over 17 amino acids. Looked up from germline, CDR1 is SGDLS and CDR2 is YYNGEE. V lost 0 bases and J 2 bases, leaving 16 bases between the germline ends. CDR3 loop: CASSVALGGITTDTQYF. The CDR3 coding sequence is TGTGCCAGCAGCGTAGCGTTAGGGGGAATAACCACAGATACGCAGTATTTT.

This clone appeared once. This CDR3 reads CASGGPYQETQYF. CDR3 bases: TGTGCCAGCGGAGGACCGTACCAAGAGACCCAGTACTTC. The rearrangement links TRBV27 to TRBJ2-5, with D possibly matching TRBD2 (5 bases). With 8 bases removed from V and 0 bases from J, the gap between germline ends came to 10 bases. The CDR3 is made up of 13 amino acids. CDR1 and CDR2 from the germline V gene are MNHEY and SMNVEV (reference sequence).

The chain carries TRBV28 and TRBJ1-2; a possible D gene is TRBD1 (5 bases). CDR3 size: 15 residues. Trimming left V 5 bases short and J 6 bases short, with 19 bases between. Germline CDR1 MDHEN, CDR2 SYDVKM. The CDR3 protein is CASSTAARVVDGYTF. The CDR3 DNA reads as TGTGCCAGCAGTACCGCCGCCAGGGTCGTTGATGGCTACACCTTC.

The rearrangement uses TRBV5-1 and TRBJ2-5; TRBD2 aligns across 8 bases. This CDR3 has 15 residues. Germline V gives CDR1 SGHRS, CDR2 YFSETQ. J lost 1 base, V lost 4 bases, and 6 bases had no gene match. The CDR3 nucleotides are TGCGCCAGCAGCACAGCGGGGGACATCCAAGAGACCCAGTACTTC. It codes for CASSTAGDIQETQYF.

The J gene is TRBJ1-1, the V gene TRBV29-1; D remains unclear. CDR3 size: 14 residues. In germline, CDR1 is SQVTM, CDR2 ANQGSEA. V lost 0 bases, J lost 1 base, and 9 bases lay in between. The CDR3 DNA sequence: TGCAGCGTTGAAGAATCACAGCCGAACACTGAAGCTTTCTTT. Protein: CSVEESQPNTEAFF.

The rearrangement uses TRBV25-1 and TRBJ1-1, with 8 bases fitting TRBD1. The length of the CDR3 is 18 residues. The V gene's germline CDR1 is MGHDK and CDR2 SYGVNS. The ends lost 0 bases at V and 4 bases at J; junction bases unmatched: 13. The CDR3 here is CASSEYDWTGSRSTEAFF. CDR3 sequence (DNA): TGTGCCAGCAGTGAATATGACTGGACAGGGTCTCGTAGCACTGAAGCTTTCTTT.